This TCR beta chain derives from a study of T cell responses to AZD1222 COVID-19 vaccine. Whole-study results and caveats: The span of vaccine-associated CD4 TCRs extended across spike, with dominance at 160-218 and 743-854.

Sequencing used immunoSEQ multiplex PCR; TCRdb keeps in-frame clones, though not all of them. This repertoire shows 110,000 or so clones, 85% to 90% found once; its top ten account for roughly 15%. Points on this clone: Its target is not known.

The CDR3 covers 14 residues. Germline V gives CDR1 SGHNT, CDR2 YYREEE (reference sequence). V lost 0 bases and J lost 5, with 12 bases in between. The gene calls are TRBV5-4 and TRBJ2-7; TRBD2 is a possible D gene (6 bases). The TCR originated in an adult who received the AZD1222 COVID-19 vaccine. The sequencing here drew on peripheral blood, taken 28 days after the second AZD1222 dose. This CDR3 reads CASSLGGDGNEQYF. The CDR3 nucleotides are TGTGCCAGCAGCTTGGGCGGGGACGGGAACGAGCAGTACTTC.